This TCR beta chain was documented in a study of shared T cell receptors in the human thymus. V was pared by 5 bases and J by 6 bases, with 7 bases of the junction left unmatched. Germline V gene lookup returns CDR1 SGHVS and CDR2 FNYEAQ. The CDR3 covers 15 residues. Generated by immunoSEQ multiplex PCR, the TCRdb table keeps only in-frame clones and is missing some. The sample consists of more than 550,000 clones, approximately 87% of them appearing once. These sequences were also reported in another study, on human thymus T cells. As that report states: Thymus tissue for the work was resected from patients undergoing corrective heart surgery. Apparent bias marked the V and J gene usage of thymic and blood repertoires. What related research reported was that thymic repertoires overlapped highly among unrelated individuals.

Sequencing was carried out using thymocytes. The V call is TRBV7-6, the J call TRBJ1-5; TRBD1 aligns across 10 bases. The receptor's source is a boy in the first two years of life with a congenital heart defect. CDR3 in amino acids: CASSPGTGDGQPQHF. Written as DNA, the CDR3 is TGTGCCAGCAGCCCAGGGACAGGGGATGGTCAGCCCCAGCATTTT.